This note documents a single TCR beta chain sequence. These data belong to a study of T cell responses to AZD1222 COVID-19 vaccine. Study details: It was second doses at about 4 or about 12 weeks that were pooled.

From germline, CDR1 is LGHNA and CDR2 YSLEER. The V gene lost 4 bases and the J gene lost 6 bases, with 13 bases spanning the gap. CDR3 length equals 13 residues. Profiled with immunoSEQ multiplex PCR; TCRdb holds only in-frame clones, not every one. The table shows about 30,000 clones, with roughly nine tenths occurring only once. The chain couples TRBV4-3 to TRBJ2-7, with unresolved D. The sequences come from peripheral blood, collected on day 0 of AZD1222 vaccination. The TCR originated in an adult in good health. The CDR3: CASSLTHQAEQYF. The CDR3 DNA is TGCGCCAGCAGCCTCACCCACCAGGCCGAGCAGTACTTC.